What follows are 21 T cell receptor beta chains derived from one specimen sequenced in a study of beta chain features in type 1 diabetes. Overall study results and limits: TCRB CDR3 length was moderately but significantly reduced in all four CD4+ subsets of Type 1 diabetes patients.

The antigens these receptors bind are not known. Expressed TCRB transcripts were sequenced after all isolated RNA was converted to cDNA. Using immunoSEQ multiplex PCR, the repertoire was profiled, and TCRdb retains in-frame clones only, with some absent. Of hundreds of thousands of clones detected, over 11% appear once; the ten largest clones hold roughly 0.04%. The material sequenced was naive CD4+ T cells from blood. These receptors all come from a man between 18 and 35 years old with type 1 diabetes.

The chain uses TRBV5-1 and TRBJ1-1, with 9 bases lining up with TRBD1. CDR1 and CDR2 from the germline V gene are SGHRS and YFSETQ. The J segment lost 10 bases and the V segment lost 2 bases, leaving 9 bases of the junction unmatched. CDR3 length: 14 amino acids. The CDR3 protein is CASSLERQGEVAFF. The CDR3 bases are TGCGCCAGCAGCTTAGAGAGACAGGGGGAAGTAGCTTTCTTT.

The chain employs TRBV29-1 and TRBJ2-1; D remains unclear. Trimming took off 8 bases at V and 3 bases at J, with 5 bases between the two ends. Germline lookup yields CDR1 SQVTM and CDR2 ANQGSEA. CDR3 length: 10 amino acids. The CDR3 protein is CSSYYNEQFF. Written as DNA, the CDR3 is TGCAGCTCCTACTACAATGAGCAGTTCTTC.

This clone was detected a few times. This chain links TRBV5-1 with TRBJ2-5; 8 bases agree with TRBD2. J was trimmed by 1 base and V by 1 base; bases with no gene match: 6. Germline V gene sequence: CDR1 SGHRS, CDR2 YFSETQ. This CDR3 has 16 residues. The CDR3 here is CASSLNSGGIQETQYF. The CDR3 DNA reads as TGCGCCAGCAGCTTGAACAGCGGGGGAATCCAAGAGACCCAGTACTTC.

This clone was seen more than once but under ten times. This chain connects TRBV2 to TRBJ2-5; D unclear. The CDR3 is 13 amino acids. Trimming shortened V by 5 bases and J by 4 bases, and 11 bases separated the two germline ends. Germline lookup yields CDR1 SNHLY and CDR2 FYNNEI. The CDR3 nucleotides read TGTGCCAGCAGTTCTTTGAGAACAGAGACCCAGTACTTC. Translating gives CASSSLRTETQYF.

This clone appeared a few times. The DNA of the CDR3 is TGCGCCAGCAGCGCCACGGACGCCGGCGGCACTGAAGCTTTCTTT. It translates to CASSATDAGGTEAFF. The chain joins TRBV5-1 to TRBJ1-1; D unresolved. Per germline, CDR1 SGHRS and CDR2 YFSETQ. The CDR3 spans 15 residues. V was trimmed by 4 bases and J by 4 bases, leaving 17 bases between them.

This chain joins TRBV29-1 and TRBJ1-2; the D is unclear. V was cut by 5 bases and J by 0 bases, with 16 bases left in between. The CDR3 runs 15 residues. Germline V lookup: CDR1 SQVTM, CDR2 ANQGSEA. In nucleotides, the CDR3 is TGCAGCGTTTTTTACGGCAGGAGCCCTAACTATGGCTACACCTTC. It encodes CSVFYGRSPNYGYTF.

The chain joins TRBV4-3 to TRBJ2-7; D gene ambiguous. This CDR3 has 14 amino acids. Germline V lookup: CDR1 LGHNA, CDR2 YSLEER. Trimming removed 0 bases from V and 4 bases from J, with 10 bases in between. Here the CDR3 DNA reads TGCGCCAGCAGCCAAGAATCGACCCGATACGAGCAGTACTTC. Translating it yields CASSQESTRYEQYF.

This clone has just a few counts. The chain carries TRBV30 and TRBJ2-1; the match to TRBD2 covers 8 bases. V gave up 7 bases and J gave up 2 bases; unmatched junction bases: 7. The germline gives CDR1 GTSNPN, CDR2 SVGIG (reference sequence). The CDR3 is 14 amino acids. The CDR3 sequence is CASASGSAYNEQFF. The CDR3 DNA is TGTGCCTCCGCCAGCGGGAGTGCCTACAATGAGCAGTTCTTC.

The rearrangement joins TRBV7-3 to TRBJ2-7; 8 bases are shared with TRBD1. The germline CDR1 and CDR2 sequences are SGHTA and FQGTGA. The V gene end was trimmed by 4 bases and the J gene end by 2 bases; junction bases not matched to a gene: 7. The CDR3 loop spans 15 amino acids. For the CDR3, the DNA is TGTGCCAGCAGCTGGCCCCGGGACAGGCCCTACGAGCAGTACTTC. It encodes CASSWPRDRPYEQYF.

The chain couples TRBV6-5 to TRBJ2-3; a possible D gene is TRBD2 (5 bases). V was cut by 0 bases and J by 1 base, with 11 bases left in between. The CDR3 length is 16 residues. Germline CDR1 reads MNHEY; CDR2 reads SVGAGI. The CDR3 spells CASSYSSVGGTDTQYF. The DNA of the CDR3 is TGTGCCAGCAGTTACTCTTCGGTGGGAGGCACAGATACGCAGTATTTT.

The chain combines TRBV7-2 with TRBJ2-3; no firm D call. The V end lost 0 bases, the J end lost 2 bases, and 6 bases lay between the germline ends. This CDR3 region has 14 residues. The V gene's germline CDR1 is SGHTA and CDR2 FQGNSA. The CDR3 nucleotides are TGTGCCAGCAGCTTAGCGGGGTACACAGATACGCAGTATTTT. Amino acid sequence: CASSLAGYTDTQYF.

The genes are TRBV5-1 and TRBJ2-1; 8 positions agree with TRBD1. The length of the CDR3 is 17 residues. Germline CDR1 and CDR2: SGHRS and YFSETQ. With 4 bases clipped from V and 4 bases from J, the junction kept 13 bases outside the gene matches. The DNA for the CDR3 is TGCGCCAGCAGCGTGGGGCCCGGGACAGGAGATTACAATGAGCAGTTCTTC. It specifies CASSVGPGTGDYNEQFF.

The chain carries TRBV19 and TRBJ2-1; tentative D call: TRBD1 (5 bases). The V gene lost 3 bases and the J gene lost 8 bases, with 11 bases spanning the gap. The CDR3 loop spans 13 amino acids. Germline V gives CDR1 LNHDA, CDR2 SQIVND (reference sequence). CDR3 coding DNA: TGTGCCAGTAGTATGAGCAGGGCCCATGAGCAGTTCTTC. This codes for CASSMSRAHEQFF.

V usage is TRBV7-2 and J usage is TRBJ2-7; TRBD2 matches 8 bases. This CDR3 has 15 residues. The germline gives CDR1 SGHTA, CDR2 FQGNSA. Germline trimming cut 4 bases from V and 2 bases from J; bases unmatched to any gene: 7. CDR3 loop: CASSSAGLDTYEQYF. The CDR3 DNA reads TGTGCCAGCAGCTCCGCGGGACTAGATACCTACGAGCAGTACTTC.

This clone turned up a few times. The chain carries TRBV6-6 and TRBJ2-7, with D tentatively TRBD1 (5 bases). CDR3 size: 16 residues. The V gene's germline CDR1 is MNHNY and CDR2 SVGAGI (reference sequence). V was clipped by 0 bases and J by 6 bases, with 18 bases between them. CDR3 in DNA: TGTGCCAGCAGTTACTCCTTGGGCAGGGTCCGCCCCGAGCAGTACTTC. Translating it yields CASSYSLGRVRPEQYF.

This clone came up a few times. This chain connects TRBV9 to TRBJ2-3; D is ambiguous. CDR3 size: 14 residues. The germline gives CDR1 SGDLS, CDR2 YYNGEE. Trimming stripped 0 bases from V and 6 bases from J, with 11 bases between. CDR3 residues: CASSVEAPGDTQYF. CDR3 DNA sequence: TGTGCCAGCAGCGTAGAGGCCCCCGGGGATACGCAGTATTTT.

The chain couples TRBV5-1 to TRBJ2-2; D gene unclear. V lost 0 bases and J lost 0, with 9 bases in between. Germline-derived CDR1 and CDR2 are SGHRS and YFSETQ. This CDR3 is built from 16 residues. CDR3 sequence reads: CASSLGTSANTGELFF. The DNA for the CDR3 is TGCGCCAGCAGCTTGGGAACGAGCGCGAACACCGGGGAGCTGTTTTTT.

The table lists this clone with a few counts. V usage is TRBV30 and J usage is TRBJ2-1; D is unresolved. The CDR3 runs to 12 residues. The germline V gene encodes CDR1 GTSNPN and CDR2 SVGIG (reference sequence). The germline V and J ends were trimmed by 2 bases and 9 bases, with 11 bases remaining between them. The CDR3 DNA is TGTGCCTGGAGTCCCAGTAGTGCTGAGCAGTTCTTC. It codes for CAWSPSSAEQFF.

This chain uses TRBV7-9 with TRBJ2-3; maybe TRBD2 (7 bases). Trimming took off 2 bases at V and 2 bases at J, with 14 bases between the two ends. This CDR3 spans 16 amino acids. Per the germline V gene, CDR1 is SEHNR and CDR2 is FQNEAQ (reference sequence). CDR3 loop: CASSLLAGGATDTQYF. The CDR3 nucleotides are TGTGCCAGCAGCTTATTGGCTGGGGGGGCCACAGATACGCAGTATTTT.

This clone came up a few times. The gene calls are TRBV10-3 and TRBJ1-4; no definite D call. In germline, CDR1 is ENHRY, CDR2 SYGVKD. CDR3 length: 13 amino acids. The V gene lost 10 bases and the J gene lost 8 bases, with 17 bases spanning the gap. The CDR3 DNA reads TGTGCCACCGGGGAGGGAGTAGAGGAAAAACTGTTTTTT. Translated, it gives CATGEGVEEKLFF.

The chain is built from TRBV14 and TRBJ1-2, with D tentatively TRBD1 (6 bases). V was clipped by 4 bases and J by 6 bases, with 18 bases between them. Per germline, CDR1 SGHDN and CDR2 FVKESK. The CDR3 runs 15 residues. The CDR3 sequence is CASSPDLGGTHGYTF. The CDR3 nucleotides read TGTGCCAGCAGCCCCGACCTTGGGGGCACCCATGGCTACACCTTC.